A selection of T cell receptor beta chains follows, all from one sample in a study of T-cell memory formation after mild COVID-19. TCRdb processed the 5' RACE reads anew with MiXCR; each CDR3 protein has one entry. This table has about 210,000 distinct CDR3 sequences, around 26% appearing once. Sequenced: PBMCs or a T cell subset sorted from them (not recorded which). These receptors came from an adult woman who had mild COVID-19 (a few samples of this study predate the infection). Cell type and time point are not known. Each CDR3 is given with its conserved first and last residue. Each record gives: J gene, V gene, D gene, clone size, CDR3 protein, CDR3 DNA. D genes are given only for firm matches. Expanded clones are given a class, and other clones once, few, many or no size at all.

J: TRBJ1-2; V: TRBV18; D: TRBD1; size: once; CDR3: CASSPGQGADYGYTF; DNA: TGTGCCAGCTCACCGGGACAGGGGGCCGACTATGGCTACACCTTC
J: TRBJ1-5; V: TRBV20-1; D: -; size: few; CDR3: CSAPGGSAYSNQPQHF; DNA: TGCAGTGCCCCCGGGGGGTCGGCTTATAGCAATCAGCCCCAGCATTTT
J: TRBJ1-5; V: TRBV7-9; D: TRBD1; size: few; CDR3: CASSRTGGANQPQHF; DNA: TGTGCCAGCAGTCGCACAGGGGGTGCTAATCAGCCCCAGCATTTT
J: TRBJ1-2; V: TRBV7-3; D: TRBD1; size: -; CDR3: CASSPTGASGYTF; DNA: TGTGCCAGCAGCCCGACAGGGGCGTCTGGCTACACCTTC
J: TRBJ2-2; V: TRBV7-9; D: TRBD2; size: -; CDR3: CASSSRTSGPGGELFF; DNA: TGTGCCAGCAGTTCCCGGACTAGCGGGCCGGGCGGGGAGCTGTTTTTT
J: TRBJ2-1; V: TRBV30; D: -; size: few; CDR3: CAWSRRLVKGHNEQFF; DNA: TGTGCCTGGAGTCGACGACTAGTTAAAGGACACAATGAGCAGTTCTTC
J: TRBJ1-1; V: TRBV20-1; D: -; size: once; CDR3: CRSRVDTEAFF; DNA: TGCAGATCTCGGGTTGACACTGAAGCTTTCTTT
J: TRBJ2-1; V: TRBV5-1; D: TRBD1; size: -; CDR3: CASSEGQGTGNEQFF; DNA: TGCGCCAGCAGCGAGGGACAGGGCACGGGCAATGAGCAGTTCTTC
J: TRBJ2-1; V: TRBV5-1; D: -; size: few; CDR3: CASSLASRLVDEQFF; DNA: TGCGCCAGCAGCTTGGCCTCCCGACTAGTTGATGAGCAGTTCTTC
J: TRBJ2-7; V: TRBV20-1; D: -; size: -; CDR3: CSARDGAGAPYEQYF; DNA: TGCAGTGCTAGAGACGGCGCGGGGGCCCCCTACGAGCAGTACTTC
J: TRBJ2-5; V: TRBV5-1; D: TRBD2; size: -; CDR3: CASSLRAGGVETQYF; DNA: TGCGCCAGCAGCTTGAGAGCGGGGGGAGTGGAGACCCAGTACTTC
J: TRBJ2-5; V: TRBV4-3; D: -; size: few; CDR3: CASSHSSQETQYF; DNA: TGCGCCAGCAGCCATTCGAGCCAAGAGACCCAGTACTTC
J: TRBJ1-1; V: TRBV6-1; D: -; size: few; CDR3: CATMREDTPNTEAFF; DNA: TGTGCCACCATGCGAGAGGACACCCCGAACACTGAAGCTTTCTTT
J: TRBJ1-1; V: TRBV3-1; D: TRBD1; size: few; CDR3: CASSQVPTGGDTEAFF; DNA: TGTGCCAGCAGCCAAGTTCCGACAGGGGGGGACACTGAAGCTTTCTTT
J: TRBJ2-2; V: TRBV11-1; D: -; size: few; CDR3: CASSLFRRVNTGELFF; DNA: TGTGCCAGCAGCTTATTCCGCAGGGTGAACACCGGGGAGCTGTTTTTT
J: TRBJ2-1; V: TRBV7-3; D: TRBD2; size: -; CDR3: CASSFAGGRSEQFF; DNA: TGTGCCAGCAGCTTCGCGGGGGGAAGGTCTGAGCAGTTCTTC
J: TRBJ2-3; V: TRBV6-2/TRBV6-3; D: TRBD2; size: once; CDR3: CASSQLAVSTDTQYF; DNA: TGTGCCAGCAGCCAACTAGCGGTTAGCACAGATACGCAGTATTTT
J: TRBJ2-7; V: TRBV7-8; D: TRBD1; size: -; CDR3: CASSLRGQASYEQYF; DNA: TGTGCCAGCAGCTTAAGGGGACAGGCATCCTACGAGCAGTACTTC
J: TRBJ2-7; V: TRBV10-3; D: TRBD1; size: -; CDR3: CAISVDRDEQYF; DNA: TGTGCCATCAGTGTAGACAGGGACGAGCAGTACTTC
J: TRBJ2-1; V: TRBV20-1; D: -; size: -; CDR3: CSAPLATGDNFF; DNA: TGCAGTGCTCCTTTGGCTACGGGAGATAACTTCTTC
J: TRBJ2-7; V: TRBV10-3; D: TRBD1; size: -; CDR3: CAITPNPGTGSYEQYF; DNA: TGTGCCATCACCCCGAACCCCGGGACAGGCTCCTACGAGCAGTACTTC
J: TRBJ2-6; V: TRBV7-9; D: -; size: few; CDR3: CASSSTESGANVLTF; DNA: TGTGCCAGCAGCTCCACAGAATCTGGGGCCAACGTCCTGACTTTC
J: TRBJ2-2; V: TRBV30; D: TRBD1; size: -; CDR3: CAWSTGGGNTGELFF; DNA: TGTGCCTGGAGTACAGGGGGCGGAAATACCGGGGAGCTGTTTTTT
J: TRBJ2-7; V: TRBV5-1; D: -; size: few; CDR3: CASSRQVGSEQYF; DNA: TGCGCCAGCAGCCGACAAGTGGGTAGCGAGCAGTACTTC
J: TRBJ2-3; V: TRBV6-5; D: -; size: medium-sized; CDR3: CASSDWDTQYF; DNA: TGTGCCAGCAGTGACTGGGATACGCAGTATTTT
J: TRBJ2-1; V: TRBV5-1; D: TRBD2; size: -; CDR3: CASSLEVLAANEQFF; DNA: TGCGCCAGCAGCTTGGAGGTGCTAGCGGCAAATGAGCAGTTCTTC
J: TRBJ2-1; V: TRBV5-6; D: -; size: -; CDR3: CASSQDGGGNEQFF; DNA: TGTGCCAGCAGCCAGGACGGTGGCGGCAATGAGCAGTTCTTC
J: TRBJ2-2; V: TRBV27; D: TRBD1; size: few; CDR3: CASSFEQGDTGELFF; DNA: TGTGCCAGCAGTTTCGAACAGGGGGACACCGGGGAGCTGTTTTTT
J: TRBJ2-1; V: TRBV19; D: -; size: -; CDR3: CASSYRPVPNEQFF; DNA: TGTGCCAGTAGTTACCGGCCAGTCCCCAATGAGCAGTTCTTC
J: TRBJ2-3; V: TRBV12-3/TRBV12-4; D: TRBD2; size: -; CDR3: CASRQPPGLTQYF; DNA: TGTGCCAGCAGACAACCGCCGGGACTAACGCAGTATTTT
J: TRBJ2-4; V: TRBV24-1; D: -; size: few; CDR3: CATSDGPNIQYF; DNA: TGTGCCACCAGTGATGGTCCCAACATTCAGTACTTC
J: TRBJ2-2; V: TRBV15; D: TRBD1; size: few; CDR3: CATSGPDRGITGELFF; DNA: TGTGCCACCAGCGGGCCGGACAGGGGGATCACCGGGGAGCTGTTTTTT
J: TRBJ2-1; V: TRBV4-3; D: TRBD2; size: few; CDR3: CASSHLTSGTNEQFF; DNA: TGCGCCAGCAGCCACCTGACTAGCGGGACCAATGAGCAGTTCTTC
J: TRBJ2-3; V: TRBV7-3; D: TRBD1; size: -; CDR3: CASSALGQGAADTQYF; DNA: TGTGCCAGCAGCGCTCTGGGACAGGGGGCCGCAGATACGCAGTATTTT
J: TRBJ2-1; V: TRBV7-2; D: TRBD2; size: few; CDR3: CASSLELAGHNEQFF; DNA: TGTGCCAGCAGCTTAGAACTAGCGGGACACAATGAGCAGTTCTTC
J: TRBJ2-2; V: TRBV19; D: -; size: -; CDR3: CASSMRWTADTGELFF; DNA: TGTGCCAGTAGTATGCGCTGGACGGCGGACACCGGGGAGCTGTTTTTT
J: TRBJ1-4; V: TRBV12-3/TRBV12-4; D: -; size: -; CDR3: CASRSYPGGGEKLFF; DNA: TGTGCCAGCAGATCATATCCGGGGGGAGGTGAAAAACTGTTTTTT
J: TRBJ2-1; V: TRBV19; D: -; size: few; CDR3: CASSGTSPSLGNEQFF; DNA: TGTGCCAGTAGTGGGACCTCCCCATCGCTCGGCAATGAGCAGTTCTTC
J: TRBJ2-2; V: TRBV4-3; D: -; size: -; CDR3: CASSQDGGGATGELFF; DNA: TGCGCCAGCAGCCAAGATGGGGGTGGAGCGACCGGGGAGCTGTTTTTT
J: TRBJ1-2; V: TRBV10-3; D: -; size: -; CDR3: CATRGGGGYTF; DNA: TGTGCCACCCGCGGGGGGGGAGGCTACACCTTC
J: TRBJ2-3; V: TRBV7-9; D: -; size: -; CDR3: CASRRTEDTQYF; DNA: TGTGCCAGCAGGCGAACTGAGGATACGCAGTATTTT
J: TRBJ2-5; V: TRBV3-1; D: TRBD2; size: few; CDR3: CASSPAGGRETQYF; DNA: TGTGCCAGCAGCCCGGCGGGGGGGCGGGAGACCCAGTACTTC
J: TRBJ2-1; V: TRBV19; D: -; size: few; CDR3: CASSMNGGDEQFF; DNA: TGTGCCAGTAGTATGAATGGAGGGGATGAGCAGTTCTTC
J: TRBJ2-7; V: TRBV9; D: -; size: few; CDR3: CASSVGAGRYEQYF; DNA: TGTGCCAGCAGCGTAGGGGCAGGCCGCTACGAGCAGTACTTC
J: TRBJ2-1; V: TRBV3-1; D: TRBD2; size: few; CDR3: CASSQGTSTWNEQFF; DNA: TGTGCCAGCAGCCAAGGGACTAGCACGTGGAATGAGCAGTTCTTC
J: TRBJ2-1; V: TRBV24-1; D: -; size: -; CDR3: CATSDFGAGQFF; DNA: TGTGCCACCAGTGATTTCGGAGCGGGGCAGTTCTTC
J: TRBJ1-1; V: TRBV5-6; D: -; size: few; CDR3: CASSLAGGRLNTEAFF; DNA: TGTGCCAGCAGCTTGGCTGGGGGACGGCTGAACACTGAAGCTTTCTTT
J: TRBJ2-1; V: TRBV20-1; D: -; size: -; CDR3: CSANKGRNEQFF; DNA: TGCAGTGCTAACAAAGGGAGAAATGAGCAGTTCTTC
J: TRBJ2-7; V: TRBV7-2; D: -; size: -; CDR3: CASSLSASWQYF; DNA: TGTGCCAGCAGCTTGAGCGCATCCTGGCAGTACTTC
J: TRBJ2-1; V: TRBV4-1; D: -; size: -; CDR3: CASSPVAREQFF; DNA: TGCGCCAGCAGCCCAGTAGCGCGGGAGCAGTTCTTC
J: TRBJ1-6; V: TRBV13; D: -; size: -; CDR3: CASSLTGLNSPLHF; DNA: TGTGCCAGCAGCTTAACGGGGTTGAATTCACCCCTCCACTTT
J: TRBJ2-5; V: TRBV4-2; D: -; size: few; CDR3: CASSQGADPETQYF; DNA: TGTGCCAGCAGCCAAGGTGCGGACCCAGAGACCCAGTACTTC
J: TRBJ2-7; V: TRBV4-2; D: -; size: few; CDR3: CASSQGYGTKYEQYF; DNA: TGTGCCAGCAGCCAAGGCTACGGGACGAAATACGAGCAGTACTTC
J: TRBJ2-5; V: TRBV7-6; D: -; size: -; CDR3: CASSGFISLRNKETQYF; DNA: TGTGCCAGCAGCGGTTTTATAAGTTTAAGAAATAAAGAGACCCAGTACTTC
J: TRBJ1-1; V: TRBV29-1; D: -; size: few; CDR3: CSVDEGSKAEAFF; DNA: TGCAGCGTTGACGAGGGAAGCAAGGCTGAAGCTTTCTTT